The following is a TCR beta chain sequence with its context. Its cognate antigen has yet to be identified. No per-base quality is available; no much larger clone lies one base away. V is reduced by 3 bases and J by 9 bases, leaving a spacing of 17 bases between them. Looking up the germline V gene yields CDR1 SGDLS and CDR2 YYNGEE. CDR3 length: 14 amino acids, cysteine to phenylalanine. Only the CDR3 DNA is retained, 42 bases long and in frame from the first base. These data come from a study of blood T cell repertoires in COVID-19 (dated by TCRdb to the early 2020s). As for the study more broadly: Collaborator samples came from the United States, Italy and Spain and covered acute and convalescent phases of COVID-19. The prospective study material was composed of cDNA or gDNA derived from T cells, B-cell-depleted T cells, or PBMCs. Subjects who had been exposed to COVID-19, were actively infected with it, or had recovered from it provided the deeply sampled blood TCRbeta repertoires that made up the dataset. The repertoires were made available in a free public database intended to serve as a resource for research on the immune response to SARS-CoV-2. Samples came from the ongoing ImmuneRACE study (first 160 participants) plus 1,254 subjects from 6 global collaborators. Sample metadata almost always included a de-identified subject ID, COVID-19 status, age in years and sex. Where available, HLA class I and class II types were obtained from metadata supplied by the sample provider rather than from assay-based typing.

TCRbeta CDR3 regions were amplified from genomic DNA by means of the immunoSEQ Assay, a bias-controlled multiplex PCR. On the authors' methods: The number of nucleated cells in each sample was estimated by amplification of reference gene primers within the assay. To quantify the absolute abundance of each unique TCRbeta CDR3 rearrangement, sequence reads were collapsed and filtered. Productive Simpson clonality was computed per sample as the square root of Simpson's diversity index over productive rearrangements. TCRdb carries this immuneACCESS record with in-frame sequences only. Its versions omit some clonotypes, under half of them owing to an unresolved V gene in the studies checked, with the rest unexplained. The V and J calls and the clone size are those of that table, but D and trimming were determined from the DNA. The sample profile shows 230,000 or so clones; 80% to 90% of them were found once. The ten largest account for about 4% of the sample.

Enrolling through a virtual design, the prospective study's participants ranged in age from roughly 18 to 89 years and lived across around 25 United States geographic areas. In the prospective study, cohorts were assigned on the basis of participant-reported clinical history obtained from a screening survey and a study questionnaire. Each participant in the prospective study had whole blood, serum and a nasopharyngeal or oropharyngeal swab collected by mobile phlebotomists. Prospective study participants could optionally give additional blood draws and questionnaires over an approximately 2-month period. Prospective study blood samples were shipped either frozen or at room temperature before DNA extraction. Results the study describes overall, beyond this receptor: The amount of clinical and demographic metadata varied by source and participant and was provided uncurated.

Sequencing used PBMCs or T cells enriched from blood (not recorded which). The TCR originated in a woman aged 40 to 50 with acute COVID-19. The chain was built from TRBV9 and TRBJ2-3, and possibly TRBD1, on 7 matching bases. The CDR3 sequence is CASSGGGGIGTQYF. The nucleotide sequence is TGTGCCAGCAGCGGAGGGGGCGGGATAGGGACGCAGTATTTT.